Shown below are 14 T cell receptor beta chains from a single sample sequenced in a study of beta chain features in type 1 diabetes. Expressed TCRB transcripts were sequenced because the entire RNA isolate underwent reverse transcription. TCRdb keeps only in-frame clones here, not all; method: immunoSEQ multiplex PCR. The data show about 160,000 clones, about 9.8% seen once. The source material was central memory CD4+ T cells from blood. The receptors originated from a woman between 18 and 29 years old in good health.

J is TRBJ2-1 and V is TRBV19; 12 nucleotides line up with TRBD2. V trimming: 4 bases; J trimming: 7 bases; junction bases outside the gene matches: 8. Germline values: CDR1 LNHDA, CDR2 SQIVND (reference sequence). This CDR3 comprises 16 residues. The CDR3 DNA sequence: TGTGCCAGTAGTAGGGCTAGCGGGAGGGCTGGGAATGAGCAGTTCTTC. Translating it yields CASSRASGRAGNEQFF.

This chain connects TRBV4-2 to TRBJ2-2; no clear D gene. The germline V gene has CDR1 LGHNA and CDR2 YNFKEQ. The CDR3 extends over 15 amino acids. V lost 0 bases and J lost 4, with 9 bases in between. In DNA, the CDR3 is TGTGCCAGCAGCCAAGAGGAGTTTCCCACCGGGGAGCTGTTTTTT. Translated: CASSQEEFPTGELFF.

The rearrangement uses TRBV5-8 and TRBJ2-7; the D is unclear. V lost 0 bases to trimming and J lost 1 base, with 5 bases between them. This CDR3 comprises 13 residues. Germline values: CDR1 SGHTS, CDR2 YDEGEE. The CDR3, as DNA: TGTGCCAGCAGCTTGGGAGAATCCTACGAGCAGTACTTC. This sequence encodes CASSLGESYEQYF.

Only a few counts were recorded for this clone. V gene TRBV19 combines with J gene TRBJ1-1, with TRBD1 matching 8 bases. CDR3 length: 12 amino acids. CDR1 is LNHDA, CDR2 SQIVND, per germline (reference sequence). The trim removed 5 bases at V and 6 bases at J, leaving 2 bases unmatched. CDR3 DNA: TGTGCCAGTAGTCAACAGGGGGCTGAAGCTTTCTTT. As protein: CASSQQGAEAFF.

This clone has just a few counts. The rearrangement uses TRBV9 and TRBJ2-3; 8 positions match TRBD2. Germline CDR1 is SGDLS and CDR2 is YYNGEE. Trimming cost V 0 bases and J 6 bases; bases outside gene matches: 12. CDR3 length: 17 residues. CDR3 bases: TGTGCCAGCAGCGTAGGGCCCGGGGGGGCCGGGGGGGATACGCAGTATTTT. It encodes CASSVGPGGAGGDTQYF.

The V and J genes are TRBV7-2 and TRBJ2-1; no definite D call. V was pared by 0 bases and J by 5 bases, with 8 bases between. The CDR3 totals 14 residues. The germline V gene encodes CDR1 SGHTA and CDR2 FQGNSA. Here the CDR3 reads CASSLAIVNNEQFF. The DNA of the CDR3 is TGTGCCAGCAGCTTAGCGATAGTAAACAATGAGCAGTTCTTC.

This chain joins TRBV6-5 and TRBJ2-1; TRBD1 matches at 7 bases. Per germline, CDR1 MNHEY and CDR2 SVGAGI. The CDR3 length is 15 residues. The trim removed 9 bases at V and 6 bases at J, leaving 14 bases unmatched. The CDR3 DNA sequence: TGTGCCAGTCGCCCTGAAATGTACAGGGGCAATGAGCAGTTCTTC. This encodes CASRPEMYRGNEQFF.

The sample holds a few counts of this clone. This chain connects TRBV7-9 to TRBJ2-5; a weak D match, TRBD2 (6 bases). The V gene lost 0 bases and the J gene lost 1 base, with 15 bases spanning the gap. Germline assignment: CDR1 SEHNR and CDR2 FQNEAQ (reference sequence). This CDR3 spans 17 amino acids. CDR3 sequence: CASSLALDSGGQETQYF. DNA for the CDR3: TGTGCCAGCAGCTTAGCGCTAGATAGCGGAGGCCAAGAGACCCAGTACTTC. Using reference TRBV7-9 and TRBJ2-5 for the parts outside the CDR3, the full variable domain is DTGVSQNPRHKITKRGQNVTFRCDPISEHNRLYWYRQTLGQGPEFLTYFQNEAQLEKSRLLSDRFSAERPKGSFSTLEIQRTEQGDSAMYLCASSLALDSGGQETQYFGPGTRLLVL.

The rearrangement joins TRBV5-1 to TRBJ2-7; no clear D. The CDR3 covers 14 residues. Germline V CDR1 and CDR2: SGHRS, YFSETQ. V dropped 4 bases and J dropped 1 base, with 12 bases sitting between them. This CDR3 is CASSTTAGSYEQYF. CDR3 sequence (DNA): TGCGCCAGCAGCACAACGGCAGGTTCCTACGAGCAGTACTTC.

This clone has just a few counts. J is TRBJ2-6 and V is TRBV4-2; the D gene is possibly TRBD1 (5 bases). V was clipped by 0 bases and J by 9 bases, with 9 bases between them. This CDR3 is built from 14 residues. The germline CDR1 and CDR2 sequences are LGHNA and YNFKEQ. The CDR3 sequence: CASSQDKQDNVLTF. The CDR3 DNA sequence: TGTGCCAGCAGCCAAGACAAACAGGACAACGTCCTGACTTTC.

The rearrangement uses TRBV4-1 and TRBJ2-1; the match to TRBD1 covers 9 bases. Germline CDR1 is MGHRA and CDR2 is YSYEKL. The V and J ends lost 4 bases and 6 bases, in that order; junction bases with no gene match: 13. CDR3 size: 17 residues. In nucleotides, the CDR3 is TGCGCCAGCAGCCGATTCTTCGTGGGACAGGGAGGCAATGAGCAGTTCTTC. It encodes CASSRFFVGQGGNEQFF.

The chain carries TRBV6-4 and TRBJ2-1; D perhaps matches TRBD2 (5 bases). Germline V gives CDR1 MRHNA, CDR2 SNTAGT. Trimming shortened V by 2 bases and J by 10 bases, and 12 bases separated the two germline ends. This CDR3 has 13 amino acids. The DNA of the CDR3 is TGTGCCAGCAGTGACGAACTAGTTGGCGAGCAGTTCTTC. As protein: CASSDELVGEQFF.

This clone has just a few counts. V usage is TRBV5-1 and J usage is TRBJ1-2, with 7 bases matching TRBD1. This CDR3 has 17 amino acids. Germline lookup yields CDR1 SGHRS and CDR2 YFSETQ. J was trimmed by 0 bases and V by 3 bases; bases with no gene match: 11. CDR3 residues: CASSSLAAGTANYGYTF. The CDR3 nucleotides read TGCGCCAGCAGCTCGCTTGCCGCTGGGACAGCTAACTATGGCTACACCTTC.

This clone turned up a few times. The V call is TRBV4-3, the J call TRBJ2-7, with D possibly matching TRBD2 (6 bases). Germline CDR1 and CDR2: LGHNA and YSLEER. This CDR3 has 15 residues. Trimming cost V 4 bases and J 1 base, with 14 bases left between them. The CDR3 DNA reads TGCGCCAGCAGCCGATACCGGGACTCTTCCTACGAGCAGTACTTC. It codes for CASSRYRDSSYEQYF.